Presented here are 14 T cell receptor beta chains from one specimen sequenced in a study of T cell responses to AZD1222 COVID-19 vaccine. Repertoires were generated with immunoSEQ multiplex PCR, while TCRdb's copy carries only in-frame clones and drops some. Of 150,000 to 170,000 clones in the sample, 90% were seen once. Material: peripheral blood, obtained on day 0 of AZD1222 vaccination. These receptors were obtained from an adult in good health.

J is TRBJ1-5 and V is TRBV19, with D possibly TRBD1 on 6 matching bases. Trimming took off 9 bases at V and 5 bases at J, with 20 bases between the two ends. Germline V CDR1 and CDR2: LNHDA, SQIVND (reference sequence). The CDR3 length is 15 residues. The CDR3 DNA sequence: TGTGCCAGATCCCTTGTATGGGGGCGATATCAGCCCCAGCATTTT. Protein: CARSLVWGRYQPQHF. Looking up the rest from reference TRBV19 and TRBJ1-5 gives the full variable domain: DGGITQSPKYLFRKEGQNVTLSCEQNLNHDAMYWYRQDPGQGLRLIYYSQIVNDFQKGDIAEGYSVSREKKESFPLTVTSAQKNPTAFYLCARSLVWGRYQPQHFGDGTRLSIL.

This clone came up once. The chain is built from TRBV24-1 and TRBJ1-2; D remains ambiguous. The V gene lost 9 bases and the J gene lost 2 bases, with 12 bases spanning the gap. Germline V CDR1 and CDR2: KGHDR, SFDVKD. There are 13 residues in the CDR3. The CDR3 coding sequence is TGTGCCACCGCAAAGGGCCTGAACTATGGCTACACCTTC. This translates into CATAKGLNYGYTF.

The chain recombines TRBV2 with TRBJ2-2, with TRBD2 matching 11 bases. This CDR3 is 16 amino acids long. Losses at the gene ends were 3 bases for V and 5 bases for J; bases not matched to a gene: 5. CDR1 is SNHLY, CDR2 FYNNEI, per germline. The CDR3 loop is CASSDPSGGQTGELFF. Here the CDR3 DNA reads TGTGCCAGCAGTGACCCTAGCGGGGGGCAGACCGGGGAGCTGTTTTTT.

This CDR3 is CASSSQETQYF. In nucleotides, the CDR3 is TGTGCCAGCAGCTCCCAAGAGACCCAGTACTTC. The chain couples TRBV11-2 to TRBJ2-5, with D uncertain. Trimming stripped 4 bases from V and 1 base from J, with 1 base between. The CDR3 has 11 residues. The V gene's germline CDR1 is SGHAT and CDR2 FQNNGV.

CDR3 sequence: CASSAQSGGSTEAFF. In nucleotides, the CDR3 is TGTGCCAGCAGCGCCCAATCGGGCGGATCCACTGAAGCTTTCTTT. This chain connects TRBV9 to TRBJ1-1; D not resolved. Germline CDR1 and CDR2: SGDLS and YYNGEE. CDR3 length: 15 amino acids. Trimming pared 3 bases from V and 4 bases from J, leaving 16 bases between. The variable domain in full, with the rest retrieved from reference TRBV9 and TRBJ1-1, is DSGVTQTPKHLITATGQRVTLRCSPRSGDLSVYWYQQSLDQGLQFLIQYYNGEERAKGNILERFSAQQFPDLHSELNLSSLELGDSALYFCASSAQSGGSTEAFFGQGTRLTVV.

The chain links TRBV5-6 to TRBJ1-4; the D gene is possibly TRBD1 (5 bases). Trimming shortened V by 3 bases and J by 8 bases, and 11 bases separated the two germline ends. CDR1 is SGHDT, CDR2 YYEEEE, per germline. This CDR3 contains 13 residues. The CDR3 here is CASSWGRGEKLFF. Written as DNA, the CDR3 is TGTGCCAGCAGCTGGGGACGGGGAGAAAAACTGTTTTTT.

In DNA, the CDR3 is TGTGCCAGCAGTGGCAGCGGGCGATCTACGCAGTATTTT. Translated: CASSGSGRSTQYF. The chain has TRBV5-8 and TRBJ2-3; a possible D gene is TRBD2 (6 bases). The CDR3 runs to 13 residues. V lost 5 bases to trimming and J lost 8 bases, with 15 bases between them. CDR1 and CDR2 from the germline V gene are SGHTS and YDEGEE.

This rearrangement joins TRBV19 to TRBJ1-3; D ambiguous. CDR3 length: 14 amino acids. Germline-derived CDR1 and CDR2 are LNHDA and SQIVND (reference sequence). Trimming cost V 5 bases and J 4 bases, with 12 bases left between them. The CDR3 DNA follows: TGTGCCAGTAGTTGGGTTTTGTCAGGAAACACCATATATTTT. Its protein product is CASSWVLSGNTIYF.

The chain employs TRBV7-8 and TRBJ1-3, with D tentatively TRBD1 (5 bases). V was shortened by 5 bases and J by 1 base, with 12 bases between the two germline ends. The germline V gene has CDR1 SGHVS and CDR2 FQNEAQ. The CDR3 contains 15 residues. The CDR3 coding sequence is TGTGCCAGCAGCCACCCTGGGGGGTCTGGAAACACCATATATTTT. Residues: CASSHPGGSGNTIYF.

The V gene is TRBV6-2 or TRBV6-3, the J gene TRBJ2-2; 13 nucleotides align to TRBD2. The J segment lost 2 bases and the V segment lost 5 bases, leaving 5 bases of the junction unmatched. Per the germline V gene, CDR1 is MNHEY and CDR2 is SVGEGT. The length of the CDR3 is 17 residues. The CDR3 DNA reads TGTGCCAGCAGTCAACTAGCGGGGGGGCCCAACACCGGGGAGCTGTTTTTT. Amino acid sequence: CASSQLAGGPNTGELFF.

The CDR3 bases are TGTGCCAGCAGCTTAGTGGAGTATGCCCAATTTAATGAGCAGTTCTTC. Protein: CASSLVEYAQFNEQFF. The genes are TRBV7-3 and TRBJ2-1, with no clear D. Germline V gene sequence: CDR1 SGHTA, CDR2 FQGTGA. This CDR3 is 16 amino acids long. V gave up 2 bases and J gave up 7 bases, with 18 bases separating them. The complete variable domain, with remaining parts taken from reference TRBV7-3 and TRBJ2-1, reads GAGVSQTPSNKVTEKGKYVELRCDPISGHTALYWYRQSLGQGPEFLIYFQGTGAADDSGLPNDRFFAVRPEGSVSTLKIQRTERGDSAVYLCASSLVEYAQFNEQFFGPGTRLTVL.

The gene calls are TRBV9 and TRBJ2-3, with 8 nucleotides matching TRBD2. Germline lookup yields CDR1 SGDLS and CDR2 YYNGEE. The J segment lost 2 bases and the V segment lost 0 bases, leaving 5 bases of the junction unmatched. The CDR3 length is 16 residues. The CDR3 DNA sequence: TGTGCCAGCAGCGTAGGGGGTAGCGGGGACACAGATACGCAGTATTTT. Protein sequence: CASSVGGSGDTDTQYF. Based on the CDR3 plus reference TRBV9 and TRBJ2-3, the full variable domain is DSGVTQTPKHLITATGQRVTLRCSPRSGDLSVYWYQQSLDQGLQFLIQYYNGEERAKGNILERFSAQQFPDLHSELNLSSLELGDSALYFCASSVGGSGDTDTQYFGPGTRLTVL.

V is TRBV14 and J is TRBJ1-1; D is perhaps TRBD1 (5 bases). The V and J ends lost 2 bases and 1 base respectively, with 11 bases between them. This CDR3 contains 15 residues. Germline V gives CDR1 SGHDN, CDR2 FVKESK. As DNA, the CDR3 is TGTGCCAGCAGCCAAAATTATGGGGGGAACACTGAAGCTTTCTTT. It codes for CASSQNYGGNTEAFF.

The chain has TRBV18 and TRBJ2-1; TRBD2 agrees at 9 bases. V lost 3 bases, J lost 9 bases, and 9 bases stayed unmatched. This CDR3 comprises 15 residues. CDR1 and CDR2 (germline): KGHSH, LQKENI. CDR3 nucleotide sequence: TGTGCCAGCTCACCCCAAGGGGTGCGGGAGGGTGAGCAGTTCTTC. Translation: CASSPQGVREGEQFF.